This T cell receptor beta chain was sequenced for a study of blood T cell repertoires in COVID-19. Study as a whole: There were acute and convalescent COVID-19 samples, and they came from the United States, Italy and Spain. Sample material is recorded as cDNA or gDNA derived from T cells, B-cell-depleted T cells, or PBMCs.

There are 15 residues in the CDR3. CDR1 SGHDT and CDR2 YYEEEE come from the germline V gene. The germline V and J ends were trimmed by 0 bases and 7 bases, with 11 bases remaining between them. The table came from immunoSEQ multiplex PCR; TCRdb's copy has only in-frame clones and leaves some out. In the table there are about 160,000 clones, 75% to 80% of which are singletons. V is TRBV5-6 and J is TRBJ1-6, with D maybe TRBD1 (6 bases). Sequences were obtained from peripheral blood. This receptor was identified in an elderly woman with acute or convalescent COVID-19. This CDR3 reads CASSLEPGANSPLHF. Here the CDR3 DNA reads TGTGCCAGCAGCTTGGAACCAGGGGCGAATTCACCCCTCCACTTT.